This T cell receptor (beta chain) was obtained from a study of human T cells and chemical hapten exposure. This clonotype was observed many times. Its antigen is as yet unknown. TCRdb processed the RACE reads anew with MiXCR; each CDR3 protein has one entry. The profile shows under 400,000 distinct CDR3 sequences, approximately 5% of them singletons. Points from the study as a whole: Significantly greater numbers of large CDR3 similarity clusters came from expanded TCRs than from controls. Patch test score was positively correlated with the counts of TCRs that had expanded at PT1.

CDR1 MDHEN and CDR2 SYDVKM come from the germline V gene. V gave up 8 bases and J gave up 7 bases, with 21 bases separating them. The CDR3 loop spans 14 amino acids. The time point here: pre-sensitization, week 0. Described treatment: therapeutic diphenylcyclopropenone sensitization with weekly scalp DPC. This chain links TRBV28 with TRBJ2-7, with D perhaps being TRBD1 or TRBD2 (6 bases each). This specimen was whole blood, taken in connection with sensitization to the hapten diphenylcyclopropenone (DPC). This receptor was obtained from a woman between 50 and 59 years old with alopecia areata. Some clones in this sample may be carry-over from other donors' samples. The CDR3 DNA follows: TGTGCCAGCTCCGCTGGAGGGGGATATGGGGAGCAGTACTTC. As protein: CASSAGGGYGEQYF.